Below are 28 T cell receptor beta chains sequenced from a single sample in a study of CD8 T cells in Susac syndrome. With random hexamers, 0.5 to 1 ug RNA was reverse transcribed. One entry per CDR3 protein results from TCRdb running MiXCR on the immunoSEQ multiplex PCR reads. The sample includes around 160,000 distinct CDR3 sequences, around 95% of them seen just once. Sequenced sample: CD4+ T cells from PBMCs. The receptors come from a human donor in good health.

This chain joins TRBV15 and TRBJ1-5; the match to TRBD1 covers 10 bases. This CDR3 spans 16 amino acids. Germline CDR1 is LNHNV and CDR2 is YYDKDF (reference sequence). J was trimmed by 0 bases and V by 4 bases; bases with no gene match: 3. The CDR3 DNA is TGTGCCACCAGCACCTGGACAGGGGGTAGCAATCAGCCCCAGCATTTT. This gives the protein CATSTWTGGSNQPQHF.

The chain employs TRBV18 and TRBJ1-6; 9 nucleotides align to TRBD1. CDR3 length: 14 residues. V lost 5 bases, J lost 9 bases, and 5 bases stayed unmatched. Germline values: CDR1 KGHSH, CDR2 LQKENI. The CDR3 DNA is TGTGCCAGCTCAGCAGGGACAGGGTCTTCACCCCTCCACTTT. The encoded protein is CASSAGTGSSPLHF.

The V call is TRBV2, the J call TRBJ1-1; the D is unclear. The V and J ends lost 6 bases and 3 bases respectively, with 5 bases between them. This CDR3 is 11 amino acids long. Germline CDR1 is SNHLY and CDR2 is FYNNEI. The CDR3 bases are TGTGCCAGCAGGGGTGACACTGAAGCTTTCTTT. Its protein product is CASRGDTEAFF.

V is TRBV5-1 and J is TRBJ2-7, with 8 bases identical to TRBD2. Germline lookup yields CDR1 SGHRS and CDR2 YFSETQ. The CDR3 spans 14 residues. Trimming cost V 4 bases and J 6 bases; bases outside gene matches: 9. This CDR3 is CASSAGRGRGEQYF. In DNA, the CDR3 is TGCGCCAGCAGCGCCGGGAGGGGAAGGGGCGAGCAGTACTTC. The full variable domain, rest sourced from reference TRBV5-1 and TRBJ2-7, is KAGVTQTPRYLIKTRGQQVTLSCSPISGHRSVSWYQQTPGQGLQFLFEYFSETQRNKGNFPGRFSGRQFSNSRSEMNVSTLELGDSALYLCASSAGRGRGEQYFGPGTRLTVT.

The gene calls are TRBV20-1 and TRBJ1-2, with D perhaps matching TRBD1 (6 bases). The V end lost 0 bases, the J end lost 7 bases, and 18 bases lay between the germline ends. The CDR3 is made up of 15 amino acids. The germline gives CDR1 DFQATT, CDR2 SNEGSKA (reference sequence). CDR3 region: CSARDSTGPGFGYTF. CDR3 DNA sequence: TGCAGTGCTAGAGACTCCACAGGGCCCGGATTTGGCTACACCTTC.

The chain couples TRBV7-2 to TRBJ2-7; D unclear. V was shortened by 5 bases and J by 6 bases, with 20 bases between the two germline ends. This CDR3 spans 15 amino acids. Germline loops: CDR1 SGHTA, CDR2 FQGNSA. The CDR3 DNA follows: TGTGCCAGCAGCCACAAATTGGGCCCAACGGTCGAGCAGTACTTC. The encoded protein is CASSHKLGPTVEQYF.

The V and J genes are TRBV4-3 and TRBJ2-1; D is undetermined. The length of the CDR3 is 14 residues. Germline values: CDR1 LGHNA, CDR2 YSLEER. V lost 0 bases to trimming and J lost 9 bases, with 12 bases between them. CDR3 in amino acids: CASSQEPLDIEQFF. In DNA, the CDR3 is TGCGCCAGCAGCCAAGAACCCCTCGATATTGAGCAGTTCTTC.

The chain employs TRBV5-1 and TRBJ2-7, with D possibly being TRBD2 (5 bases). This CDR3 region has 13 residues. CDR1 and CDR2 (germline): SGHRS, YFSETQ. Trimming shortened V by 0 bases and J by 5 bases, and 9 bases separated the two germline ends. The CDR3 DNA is TGCGCCAGCAGCTTGGGCGGGTTCAACGAGCAGTACTTC. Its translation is CASSLGGFNEQYF.

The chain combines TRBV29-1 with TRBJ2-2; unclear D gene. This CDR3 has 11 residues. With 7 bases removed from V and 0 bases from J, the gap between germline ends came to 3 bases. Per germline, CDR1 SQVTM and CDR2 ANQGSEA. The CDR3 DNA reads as TGCAGCGCCACGAACACCGGGGAGCTGTTTTTT. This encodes CSATNTGELFF.

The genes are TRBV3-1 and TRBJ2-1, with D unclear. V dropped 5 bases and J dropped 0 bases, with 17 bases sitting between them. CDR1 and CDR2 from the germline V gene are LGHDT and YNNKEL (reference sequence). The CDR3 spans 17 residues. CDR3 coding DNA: TGTGCCAGCAGCTCCTGGACGGCAGAGAGCTCCTACAATGAGCAGTTCTTC. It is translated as CASSSWTAESSYNEQFF.

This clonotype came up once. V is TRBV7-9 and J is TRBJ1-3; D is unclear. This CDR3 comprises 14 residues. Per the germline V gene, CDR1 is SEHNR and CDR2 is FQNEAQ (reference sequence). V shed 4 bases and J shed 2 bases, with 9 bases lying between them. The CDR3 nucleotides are TGTGCCAGCAGCTCCACAGTGGCTGGAAACACCATATATTTT. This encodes CASSSTVAGNTIYF. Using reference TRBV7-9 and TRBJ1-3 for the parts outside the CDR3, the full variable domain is DTGVSQNPRHKITKRGQNVTFRCDPISEHNRLYWYRQTLGQGPEFLTYFQNEAQLEKSRLLSDRFSAERPKGSFSTLEIQRTEQGDSAMYLCASSSTVAGNTIYFGEGSWLTVV.

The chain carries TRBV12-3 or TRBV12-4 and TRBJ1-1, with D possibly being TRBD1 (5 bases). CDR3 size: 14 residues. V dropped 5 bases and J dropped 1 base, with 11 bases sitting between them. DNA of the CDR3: TGTGCCAGCAGTCCGCAGGACACGAACACTGAAGCTTTCTTT. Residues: CASSPQDTNTEAFF.

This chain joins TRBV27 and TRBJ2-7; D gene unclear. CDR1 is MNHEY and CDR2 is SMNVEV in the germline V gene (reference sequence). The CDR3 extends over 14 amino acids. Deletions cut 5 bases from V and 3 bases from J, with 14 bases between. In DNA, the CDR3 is TGTGCCAGCAGTCCTACCGGTCTCGACTACGAGCAGTACTTC. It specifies CASSPTGLDYEQYF.

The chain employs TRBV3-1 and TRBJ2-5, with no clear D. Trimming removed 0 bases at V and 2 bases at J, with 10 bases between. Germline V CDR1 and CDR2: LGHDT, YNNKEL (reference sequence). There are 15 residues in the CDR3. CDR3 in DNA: TGTGCCAGCAGCCAAGAGTCCGGGTTACAAGAGACCCAGTACTTC. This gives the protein CASSQESGLQETQYF.

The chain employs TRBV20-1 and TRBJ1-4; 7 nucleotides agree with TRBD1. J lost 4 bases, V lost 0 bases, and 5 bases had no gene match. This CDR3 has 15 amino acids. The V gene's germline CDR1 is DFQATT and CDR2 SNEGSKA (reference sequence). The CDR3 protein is CSARDQGQHNEKLFF. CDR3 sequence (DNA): TGCAGTGCTAGAGATCAGGGACAGCATAATGAAAAACTGTTTTTT.

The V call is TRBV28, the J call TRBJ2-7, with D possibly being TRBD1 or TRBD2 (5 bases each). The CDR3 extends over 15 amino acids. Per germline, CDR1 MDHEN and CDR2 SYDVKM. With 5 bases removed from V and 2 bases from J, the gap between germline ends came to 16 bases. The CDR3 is CASSPHGDGAYEQYF. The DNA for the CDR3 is TGTGCCAGCAGTCCTCATGGGGACGGCGCCTACGAGCAGTACTTC.

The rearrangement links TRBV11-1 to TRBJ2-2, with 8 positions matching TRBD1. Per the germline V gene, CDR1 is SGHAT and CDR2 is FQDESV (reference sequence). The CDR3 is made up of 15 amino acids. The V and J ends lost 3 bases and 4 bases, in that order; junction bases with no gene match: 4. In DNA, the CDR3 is TGTGCCAGCAGCTTGGCAGGGGGCAGCACCGGGGAGCTGTTTTTT. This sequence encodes CASSLAGGSTGELFF.

Here the CDR3 reads CASSLGLGSSSNSPLHF. In DNA, the CDR3 is TGTGCCAGCAGCCTCGGTTTGGGCAGTTCCTCGAATTCACCCCTCCACTTT. The chain employs TRBV6-1 and TRBJ1-6; D not certain. CDR1 and CDR2 from the germline V gene are MNHNS and SASEGT. The CDR3 has 17 amino acids. The V gene lost 6 bases and the J gene lost 7 bases, with 22 bases spanning the gap.

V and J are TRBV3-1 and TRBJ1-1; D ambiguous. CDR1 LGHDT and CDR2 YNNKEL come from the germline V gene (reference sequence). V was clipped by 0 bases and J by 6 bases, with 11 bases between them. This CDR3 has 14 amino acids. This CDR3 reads CASSQELWSSEAFF. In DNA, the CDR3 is TGTGCCAGCAGCCAAGAGTTATGGTCCTCTGAAGCTTTCTTT.

The CDR3 sequence: CATSAGGDNEQFF. As DNA, the CDR3 is TGCGCCACATCAGCTGGGGGTGACAATGAGCAGTTCTTC. The rearrangement joins TRBV5-1 to TRBJ2-1; D tentatively reads TRBD1 or TRBD2 (5 bases each). CDR1 is SGHRS, CDR2 YFSETQ, per germline. The CDR3 is 13 residues long. V lost 9 bases and J lost 5, with 15 bases in between. The whole variable domain, remainder taken from reference TRBV5-1 and TRBJ2-1, is KAGVTQTPRYLIKTRGQQVTLSCSPISGHRSVSWYQQTPGQGLQFLFEYFSETQRNKGNFPGRFSGRQFSNSRSEMNVSTLELGDSALYLCATSAGGDNEQFFGPGTRLTVL.

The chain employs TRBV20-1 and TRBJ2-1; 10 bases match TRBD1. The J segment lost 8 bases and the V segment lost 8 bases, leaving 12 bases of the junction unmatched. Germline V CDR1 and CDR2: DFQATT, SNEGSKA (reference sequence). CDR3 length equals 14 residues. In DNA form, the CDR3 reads TGCAGTCCAAGACCCCGGGACAGGGGCGATGAGCAGTTCTTC. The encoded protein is CSPRPRDRGDEQFF.

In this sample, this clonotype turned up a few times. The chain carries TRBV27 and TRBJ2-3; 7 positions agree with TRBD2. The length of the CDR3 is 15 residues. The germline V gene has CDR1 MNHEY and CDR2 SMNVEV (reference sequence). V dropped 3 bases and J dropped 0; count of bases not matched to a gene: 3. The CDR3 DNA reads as TGTGCCAGCAGTTTCGGGGGGACTAGCACAGATACGCAGTATTTT. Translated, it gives CASSFGGTSTDTQYF.

The CDR3: CASSGLAGMDNEQFF. CDR3 bases: TGCGCCAGCAGCGGACTAGCGGGGATGGACAATGAGCAGTTCTTC. The chain carries TRBV5-1 and TRBJ2-1; 12 bases line up with TRBD2. After removal of 4 bases from V and 5 bases from J, the junction contained 4 bases not matched to a gene. This CDR3 contains 15 residues. CDR1 and CDR2 from the germline V gene are SGHRS and YFSETQ.

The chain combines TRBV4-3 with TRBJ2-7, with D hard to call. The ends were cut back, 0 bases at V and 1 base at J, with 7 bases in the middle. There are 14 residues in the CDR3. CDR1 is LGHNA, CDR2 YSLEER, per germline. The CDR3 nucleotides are TGCGCCAGCAGCCAAGAACCACGGTCCTACGAGCAGTACTTC. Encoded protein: CASSQEPRSYEQYF.

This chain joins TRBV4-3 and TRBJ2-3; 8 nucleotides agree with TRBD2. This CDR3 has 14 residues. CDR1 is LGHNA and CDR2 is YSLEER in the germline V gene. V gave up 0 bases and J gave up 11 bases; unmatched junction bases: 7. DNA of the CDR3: TGCGCCAGCAGCCAAGATGCCGGGGGGGCCTGGCAGTATTTT. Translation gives CASSQDAGGAWQYF.

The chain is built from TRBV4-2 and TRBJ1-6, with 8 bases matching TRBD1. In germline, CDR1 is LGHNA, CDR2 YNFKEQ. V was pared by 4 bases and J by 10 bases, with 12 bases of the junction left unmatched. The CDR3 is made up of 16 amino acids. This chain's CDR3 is CASSRSGQGGVSPLHF. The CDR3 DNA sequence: TGTGCCAGCAGCCGAAGCGGACAGGGCGGTGTCTCACCCCTCCACTTT.

This chain's CDR3 is CASSGQPPSTDTQYF. Written as DNA, the CDR3 is TGTGCCAGCAGTGGACAGCCTCCCAGCACAGATACGCAGTATTTT. V gene TRBV2 combines with J gene TRBJ2-3; a possible D gene is TRBD1 (5 bases). CDR3 length: 15 residues. Looked up from germline, CDR1 is SNHLY and CDR2 is FYNNEI. V was shortened by 4 bases and J by 0 bases, with 11 bases between the two germline ends.

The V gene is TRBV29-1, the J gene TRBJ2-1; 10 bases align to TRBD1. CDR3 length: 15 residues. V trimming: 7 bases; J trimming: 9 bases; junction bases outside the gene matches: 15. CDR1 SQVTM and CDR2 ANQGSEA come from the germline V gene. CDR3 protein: CSAHRTGGQQGEQFF. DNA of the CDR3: TGCAGCGCCCATCGGACAGGGGGACAACAGGGTGAGCAGTTCTTC.